Shown below are 22 T cell receptor beta chains from a single sample sequenced in a study of Ad26.COV2.S vaccination and SARS-CoV-2 variants. Measured with immunoSEQ multiplex PCR; TCRdb has only the in-frame clones, and not every one. The data contain approximately 300,000 clones, 70% to 90% of them singletons. Treatment indicated: approximately 18 received Ad26.COV2.S at low or high dose, single or two shots; a few received placebo; per-sample allocation not given. Sampling happened 63 days after the first vaccine or placebo injection. Here the sequenced sample was peripheral blood, taken in a trial of Ad26.COV2.S vaccine versus placebo. These receptors originate from a person between 18 and 65 years old who received the Ad26.COV2.S COVID-19 vaccine or a placebo.

This chain joins TRBV9 and TRBJ1-5; unclear D gene. The germline gives CDR1 SGDLS, CDR2 YYNGEE. CDR3 length: 13 residues. Trimming removed 3 bases from V and 0 bases from J, with 4 bases in between. CDR3 sequence (DNA): TGTGCCAGCAGCGCGGATAGCAATCAGCCCCAGCATTTT. This encodes CASSADSNQPQHF.

As to this clone: At the DNA level, this CDR3 is encoded by other sequences in the same sample as well. The rearrangement joins TRBV5-4 to TRBJ1-4; 9 bases map to TRBD1. The CDR3 sequence is 14 residues long. V trimming: 4 bases; J trimming: 8 bases; junction bases outside the gene matches: 6. Germline loops: CDR1 SGHNT, CDR2 YYREEE (reference sequence). Here the CDR3 reads CASSKQGAREKLFF. The CDR3 DNA is TGTGCCAGCAGCAAACAGGGGGCCAGAGAAAAACTGTTTTTT.

The chain has TRBV4-1 and TRBJ1-2; 7 nucleotides align to TRBD1. Germline trimming cut 4 bases from V and 5 bases from J; bases unmatched to any gene: 10. From germline, CDR1 is MGHRA and CDR2 YSYEKL. The CDR3 is 15 amino acids. CDR3 DNA: TGCGCCAGCAGCCCTCCGGGACAGTACCTTTATGGCTACACCTTC. Its translation is CASSPPGQYLYGYTF.

The chain uses TRBV27 and TRBJ1-1; D unclear. V lost 2 bases, J lost 6 bases, and 16 bases lay in between. The CDR3 totals 15 residues. Germline-derived CDR1 and CDR2 are MNHEY and SMNVEV (reference sequence). The CDR3, as DNA: TGTGCCAGCAGTTTAGCTAGAATGGGGTACGCTGAAGCTTTCTTT. This gives the protein CASSLARMGYAEAFF.

The V gene is TRBV5-4, the J gene TRBJ1-3; D possibly corresponds to TRBD1 (6 bases). Germline values: CDR1 SGHNT, CDR2 YYREEE (reference sequence). V was pared by 0 bases and J by 1 base, with 11 bases between. This CDR3 comprises 16 residues. The CDR3 bases are TGTGCCAGCAGCTTGGATGGGGGCGCATCTGGAAACACCATATATTTT. It translates to CASSLDGGASGNTIYF. Combining the CDR3 with reference TRBV5-4 and TRBJ1-3 gives the whole variable domain ETGVTQSPTHLIKTRGQQVTLRCSSQSGHNTVSWYQQALGQGPQFIFQYYREEENGRGNFPPRFSGLQFPNYSSELNVNALELDDSALYLCASSLDGGASGNTIYFGEGSWLTVV.

The genes are TRBV19 and TRBJ1-6; 8 positions match TRBD1. The V gene's germline CDR1 is LNHDA and CDR2 SQIVND (reference sequence). The CDR3 length is 14 residues. Trimming cost V 3 bases and J 7 bases; bases outside gene matches: 2. Here the CDR3 DNA reads TGTGCCAGTAGTATGGGACAGGTGAATTCACCCCTCCACTTT. Amino acid sequence: CASSMGQVNSPLHF.

This clone occurred a few times. The V and J genes are TRBV30 and TRBJ2-7, with 7 nucleotides matching TRBD1. The J segment lost 0 bases and the V segment lost 1 base, leaving 3 bases of the junction unmatched. In germline, CDR1 is GTSNPN, CDR2 SVGIG (reference sequence). This CDR3 comprises 14 residues. The CDR3: CAWSGDSDSYEQYF. CDR3 sequence (DNA): TGTGCCTGGAGTGGGGACAGTGACTCCTACGAGCAGTACTTC.

V is TRBV27 and J is TRBJ2-1; 8 positions agree with TRBD1. From germline, CDR1 is MNHEY and CDR2 SMNVEV (reference sequence). This CDR3 is built from 15 residues. Trimming removed 1 base from V and 8 bases from J; junction bases left unmatched: 7. The chain's CDR3 is CASSLYPDRVDEQFF. The CDR3 coding sequence is TGTGCCAGCAGTTTATACCCGGACAGGGTCGATGAGCAGTTCTTC.

This clone was found once. V is TRBV12-3 or TRBV12-4 and J is TRBJ1-2; no definite D call. CDR3 length equals 12 residues. With 2 bases removed from V and 7 bases from J, the gap between germline ends came to 8 bases. Here the CDR3 reads CASSLNRGGYTF. The CDR3 region has the DNA TGTGCCAGCAGTTTAAACCGGGGTGGCTACACCTTC.

This chain uses TRBV6-1 with TRBJ1-2; D may be TRBD1 (5 bases). The germline gives CDR1 MNHNS, CDR2 SASEGT. The CDR3 is made up of 13 amino acids. V was shortened by 11 bases and J by 6 bases, with 19 bases between the two germline ends. The CDR3 sequence is CALRTGTVNGYTF. CDR3 sequence (DNA): TGTGCCTTACGAACCGGGACGGTTAATGGCTACACCTTC.

The V and J genes are TRBV14 and TRBJ1-3, with a weak D call TRBD1 (6 bases). Trimming stripped 4 bases from V and 4 bases from J, with 14 bases between. CDR1 is SGHDN, CDR2 FVKESK, per germline. The CDR3 is 15 amino acids. The chain's CDR3 is CASSRNRALGNTIYF. CDR3 in DNA: TGTGCCAGCAGCCGCAACAGGGCATTAGGAAACACCATATATTTT.

The rearrangement joins TRBV27 to TRBJ1-1, with TRBD1 matching 8 bases. V shed 2 bases, J shed 0 bases, and the junction held 11 bases outside the gene matches. CDR3 length equals 18 residues. Per the germline V gene, CDR1 is MNHEY and CDR2 is SMNVEV (reference sequence). The CDR3 DNA sequence: TGTGCCAGCAGTTTACTCTTCACAGGGGGGATACTGAACACTGAAGCTTTCTTT. Translation gives CASSLLFTGGILNTEAFF.

The chain links TRBV5-1 to TRBJ1-1, with D uncertain. The V end was cut by 7 bases, the J end by 3 bases, with 19 bases between. Germline V gene lookup returns CDR1 SGHRS and CDR2 YFSETQ. CDR3 length: 15 amino acids. CDR3 loop: CASGDNGGPYTEAFF. Written as DNA, the CDR3 is TGCGCCAGCGGTGACAACGGCGGCCCTTACACTGAAGCTTTCTTT.

The chain has TRBV27 and TRBJ2-3, with TRBD2 matching over 8 bases. Per germline, CDR1 MNHEY and CDR2 SMNVEV (reference sequence). The CDR3 has 16 amino acids. The V and J ends lost 4 bases and 1 base, in that order; junction bases with no gene match: 7. The CDR3 DNA sequence: TGTGCCAGCAGTTCGGTCGGGGGGGCCGGCACAGATACGCAGTATTTT. It specifies CASSSVGGAGTDTQYF.

V gene TRBV5-1 combines with J gene TRBJ1-1; weak D call: TRBD1 (5 bases). Trimming cost V 2 bases and J 1 base, with 18 bases left between them. The germline V gene has CDR1 SGHRS and CDR2 YFSETQ. The CDR3 consists of 17 residues. The CDR3 loop is CASSLRSVAGTNTEAFF. CDR3 coding DNA: TGCGCCAGCAGCTTAAGATCGGTGGCAGGGACGAACACTGAAGCTTTCTTT.

The chain couples TRBV7-2 to TRBJ2-3, with D uncertain. The germline V and J ends were trimmed by 5 bases and 0 bases, with 9 bases remaining between them. Germline assignment: CDR1 SGHTA and CDR2 FQGNSA. This CDR3 has 14 amino acids. The CDR3 here is CASSQDGSTDTQYF. CDR3 coding DNA: TGTGCCAGCAGCCAGGACGGTAGCACAGATACGCAGTATTTT.

This chain connects TRBV28 to TRBJ2-7; D may be TRBD1 (6 bases). Deletions cut 7 bases from V and 2 bases from J, with 15 bases between. Germline CDR1 MDHEN, CDR2 SYDVKM. The CDR3 covers 14 residues. The CDR3 DNA reads as TGTGCCAGCACTAACCGGGACACCGCCTACGAGCAGTACTTC. Protein sequence: CASTNRDTAYEQYF.

A few counts support this clone. This chain uses TRBV7-9 with TRBJ1-5, with TRBD1 matching over 9 bases. Germline V gene data show CDR1 as SEHNR and CDR2 as FQNEAQ (reference sequence). The CDR3 covers 16 residues. With 1 base clipped from V and 3 bases from J, the junction kept 4 bases outside the gene matches. The DNA of the CDR3 is TGTGCCAGCAGCTTAGTACAGGGGGCGATCAATCAGCCCCAGCATTTT. The encoded protein is CASSLVQGAINQPQHF.

This clone was detected only once. The CDR3 is CASSRDRESYEQYF. Here the CDR3 DNA reads TGTGCCAGCTCACGGGACAGGGAGTCCTACGAGCAGTACTTC. The chain couples TRBV18 to TRBJ2-7, with TRBD1 matching over 9 bases. CDR3 length: 14 amino acids. The trim removed 4 bases at V and 1 base at J, leaving 2 bases unmatched. Germline CDR1 reads KGHSH; CDR2 reads LQKENI.

The J gene is TRBJ1-5, the V gene TRBV28; D gene uncertain. V dropped 3 bases and J dropped 2 bases, with 11 bases sitting between them. The CDR3 runs to 15 residues. In germline, CDR1 is MDHEN, CDR2 SYDVKM. Here the CDR3 DNA reads TGTGCCAGCAGTTTTGCGGAGGATGGCAATCAGCCCCAGCATTTT. This gives the protein CASSFAEDGNQPQHF.

Only one count was recorded for this clone. This chain links TRBV2 with TRBJ2-5; 10 bases fit TRBD1. CDR3 length equals 15 residues. V lost 6 bases, J lost 2 bases, and 6 bases stayed unmatched. CDR1 and CDR2 from the germline V gene are SNHLY and FYNNEI. CDR3 amino acids: CASSRDRGGQETQYF. The CDR3 DNA reads as TGTGCCAGCAGCCGGGACAGGGGAGGGCAAGAGACCCAGTACTTC.

The V gene is TRBV6-5, the J gene TRBJ2-1; 13 bases map to TRBD2. Trimming removed 7 bases from V and 9 bases from J; junction bases left unmatched: 9. The CDR3 has 15 residues. The germline gives CDR1 MNHEY, CDR2 SVGAGI. This chain's CDR3 is CASILLAGGRVEQFF. DNA for the CDR3: TGTGCCAGCATCTTACTAGCGGGGGGGCGAGTTGAGCAGTTCTTC.